This T cell receptor (beta chain) was identified in a study of CD8+ T cells in alopecia areata. Study-level background: Tofacitinib continued for 6 to 18 months and was then withheld for 6 months.

Sorted out of PBMCs were CD4+ T cells and CD8+ T cells. Sequencing used cDNA as its template, made by extracting RNA and reverse transcribing it. Sequenced by immunoSEQ multiplex PCR; TCRdb stores in-frame clones only, minus some. This sample has fewer than 200,000 clones, with 59% found just once. The V gene's germline CDR1 is MNHEY and CDR2 SVGAGI. V shed 0 bases and J 7 bases; nucleotides not matched to a gene: 9. The CDR3 contains 16 residues. The starting material was CD4+ T cells sorted from blood, obtained at week 0. The TCR was taken from a human donor with alopecia areata. V gene TRBV6-5 combines with J gene TRBJ2-7; 10 bases line up with TRBD2. This CDR3 is CASSYSSGGAEREQYF. DNA for the CDR3: TGTGCCAGCAGTTACTCGAGCGGGGGGGCCGAAAGAGAGCAGTACTTC.